Here is one T cell receptor beta chain with its context. The data stem from a study of shared clonotypes between healthy human individuals. Data came from immunoSEQ multiplex PCR; TCRdb stores just in-frame clones and leaves some out. This table has 2,500,000 or so clones, under 95% appearing once. CDR1 is ENHRY and CDR2 is SYGVKD in the germline V gene. The CDR3 is made up of 15 amino acids. Trimming took 0 bases from V and 4 from J, leaving 12 bases between them. The source of this sequence is a man aged 18 to 29 in good health. Some clones in this sample may be carry-over from other donors' samples. The sequenced material came from naive CD4+ T cells from PBMCs. Indicated subset: CD45RA+ positively selected. V usage is TRBV10-3 and J usage is TRBJ1-1; the D is unclear. The CDR3 nucleotides read TGTGCCATCAGTGAGTCGAGAGGGTTAGGCACTGAAGCTTTCTTT. Translation: CAISESRGLGTEAFF.